The next 25 T cell receptor beta chains were all read from a single sample in a study of cytomegalovirus exposure and HLA in healthy donors. 13 Jbeta primers and 60 Vbeta primers were used for the PCR. Clones were sequenced by immunoSEQ multiplex PCR, and TCRdb holds only the in-frame ones, with some missing. Altogether about 220,000 clones are present, roughly 75% being singletons, with the ten largest covering 1.8%. Input material: PBMCs. Receptor source: a woman aged 25 to 39 in good health and CMV-seronegative.

This clone was seen a few times. The chain links TRBV5-1 to TRBJ2-7, with D perhaps matching TRBD2 (5 bases). The V end lost 3 bases, the J end lost 4 bases, and 17 bases lay between the germline ends. CDR3 size: 15 residues. Germline V gives CDR1 SGHRS, CDR2 YFSETQ. CDR3 sequence: CASSSSRDYPYEQYF. The CDR3 DNA follows: TGCGCCAGCAGCTCGAGTCGAGACTACCCGTACGAGCAGTACTTC.

This clone appeared a single time. Relative to the germline gene, one junction end is altered; a read error may explain this. Other DNA sequences within the sample encode an identical CDR3. The chain is built from TRBV5-4 and TRBJ2-7; the match to TRBD2 covers 9 bases. The CDR3 runs to 16 residues. Germline V gives CDR1 SGHNT, CDR2 YYREEE (reference sequence). This CDR3 is CASSLDQLVAGDEQYF. The CDR3 DNA reads as TGCGCCAGCAGCTTGGATCAGCTGGTAGCGGGAGACGAGCAGTACTTC.

This chain joins TRBV7-8 and TRBJ1-1; possible D gene TRBD1, 6 bases. With 6 bases removed from V and 2 bases from J, the gap between germline ends came to 16 bases. The CDR3 spans 15 residues. Germline-derived CDR1 and CDR2 are SGHVS and FQNEAQ. The CDR3 loop reads CASRLRGDFNTEAFF. DNA of the CDR3: TGTGCCAGCAGGCTCAGGGGAGATTTTAACACTGAAGCTTTCTTT.

The chain couples TRBV19 to TRBJ1-2; D possibly corresponds to TRBD1 (5 bases). The germline V and J ends were trimmed by 3 bases and 4 bases, with 12 bases remaining between them. The germline CDR1 and CDR2 sequences are LNHDA and SQIVND (reference sequence). CDR3 size: 14 residues. For the CDR3, the DNA is TGTGCCAGTAGTATCCGTCCGGGGGGCTATGGCTACACCTTC. It codes for CASSIRPGGYGYTF.

This clone was recorded once. This rearrangement joins TRBV30 to TRBJ1-2; D possibly corresponds to TRBD1 (6 bases). Germline V gene data show CDR1 as GTSNPN and CDR2 as SVGIG (reference sequence). Trimming stripped 3 bases from V and 6 bases from J, with 11 bases between. This CDR3 region has 12 residues. CDR3 nucleotides: TGTGCCTGGAGACACAGGGAAAATGGCTACACCTTC. This codes for CAWRHRENGYTF.

The rearrangement joins TRBV7-9 to TRBJ2-7; 8 positions match TRBD1. The CDR3 length is 14 residues. CDR1 and CDR2 from the germline V gene are SEHNR and FQNEAQ (reference sequence). V trimming: 4 bases; J trimming: 2 bases; junction bases outside the gene matches: 4. CDR3 protein: CASSSSTGAYEQYF. The CDR3 coding sequence is TGTGCCAGCAGCTCCTCGACAGGGGCCTACGAGCAGTACTTC.

The chain couples TRBV6-5 to TRBJ2-3; D may be TRBD2 (6 bases). Germline CDR1 reads MNHEY; CDR2 reads SVGAGI. The CDR3 loop spans 15 amino acids. V was pared by 6 bases and J by 2 bases, with 15 bases between. The DNA for the CDR3 is TGTGCCAGCAGCCTACTGGGACTCAACACAGATACGCAGTATTTT. Amino acids: CASSLLGLNTDTQYF.

The chain combines TRBV6-5 with TRBJ1-2; D ambiguous. The CDR3 loop spans 11 amino acids. The germline V gene encodes CDR1 MNHEY and CDR2 SVGAGI. V was trimmed by 10 bases and J by 3 bases, leaving 9 bases between them. In nucleotides, the CDR3 is TGTGCCACCGCCGGTGACTATGGCTACACCTTC. It encodes CATAGDYGYTF.

This clone was seen a handful of times. J is TRBJ2-3 and V is TRBV19; a possible D gene is TRBD1 (6 bases). The ends were cut back, 5 bases at V and 4 bases at J, with 10 bases in the middle. CDR1 and CDR2 (germline): LNHDA, SQIVND (reference sequence). This CDR3 comprises 13 residues. This chain's CDR3 is CASSSGQPDTQYF. The CDR3 bases are TGTGCCAGTAGTTCGGGACAACCAGATACGCAGTATTTT.

This chain joins TRBV9 and TRBJ2-2, with TRBD2 identical over 8 bases. CDR1 and CDR2 (germline): SGDLS, YYNGEE. The CDR3 is 15 residues long. J gave up 5 bases and V 3 bases, and 6 bases lay outside the gene matches. The chain's CDR3 is CASSAGGGLTGELFF. The CDR3 DNA sequence: TGTGCCAGCAGCGCCGGGGGGGGCCTTACCGGGGAGCTGTTTTTT.

This clone occurred a few times. CDR3 bases: TGCAGCGTTGAAGAGTGGGCCTCTGGGGCCAACGTCCTGACTTTC. This translates into CSVEEWASGANVLTF. V and J are TRBV29-1 and TRBJ2-6; D remains ambiguous. Germline CDR1 and CDR2: SQVTM and ANQGSEA. The CDR3 has 15 amino acids. Trimming pared 0 bases from V and 0 bases from J, leaving 6 bases between.

The CDR3 protein is CASSISSGRYNEQFF. The CDR3 DNA sequence: TGTGCCAGTAGTATCTCTAGCGGGAGGTACAATGAGCAGTTCTTC. The chain combines TRBV19 with TRBJ2-1, with 11 bases identical to TRBD2. The CDR3 runs 15 residues. Germline lookup yields CDR1 LNHDA and CDR2 SQIVND (reference sequence). The ends lost 3 bases at V and 4 bases at J; junction bases unmatched: 2.

The chain combines TRBV15 with TRBJ1-4; TRBD1 is a possible D gene (6 bases). The CDR3 runs to 16 residues. V lost 5 bases and J 0 bases, leaving 13 bases between the germline ends. CDR1 is LNHNV and CDR2 is YYDKDF in the germline V gene (reference sequence). The CDR3 nucleotides are TGTGCCACCAGCTTCAATGGACAGACAACTAATGAAAAACTGTTTTTT. Translation gives CATSFNGQTTNEKLFF.

The chain carries TRBV5-4 and TRBJ1-2; possible D gene TRBD1, 6 bases. Germline V gives CDR1 SGHNT, CDR2 YYREEE (reference sequence). Trimming shortened V by 4 bases and J by 4 bases, and 17 bases separated the two germline ends. This CDR3 has 15 residues. CDR3 DNA: TGTGCCAGCAGCCCCTCAGGGGATCCGGGCTATGGCTACACCTTC. It specifies CASSPSGDPGYGYTF. Supplemented by reference TRBV5-4 and TRBJ1-2, the full variable domain reads ETGVTQSPTHLIKTRGQQVTLRCSSQSGHNTVSWYQQALGQGPQFIFQYYREEENGRGNFPPRFSGLQFPNYSSELNVNALELDDSALYLCASSPSGDPGYGYTFGSGTRLTVV.

The chain links TRBV6-5 to TRBJ1-1, with D possibly being TRBD1 (6 bases). V was clipped by 5 bases and J by 5 bases, with 15 bases between them. The CDR3 covers 14 residues. Germline V gives CDR1 MNHEY, CDR2 SVGAGI. The CDR3 nucleotides read TGTGCCAGCAGTACCCGGGGGGGCATGACTGAAGCTTTCTTT. This gives the protein CASSTRGGMTEAFF.

This sequence joins TRBV13 and TRBJ1-3; D gene unclear. V was shortened by 2 bases and J by 0 bases, with 5 bases between the two germline ends. The V gene's germline CDR1 is PRHDT and CDR2 FYEKMQ (reference sequence). The CDR3 consists of 14 residues. The CDR3 is CASSLTVSGNTIYF. In DNA, the CDR3 is TGTGCCAGCAGCTTAACGGTCTCTGGAAACACCATATATTTT.

V and J are TRBV2 and TRBJ2-3, with D possibly being TRBD2 (6 bases). Germline assignment: CDR1 SNHLY and CDR2 FYNNEI. Deletions cut 6 bases from V and 3 bases from J, with 16 bases between. The CDR3 consists of 15 residues. The CDR3 nucleotides read TGTGCCAGCAGGACCCGGTACGGGGGAACAGATACGCAGTATTTT. It yields the protein CASRTRYGGTDTQYF.

The chain joins TRBV5-4 to TRBJ2-3; possibly TRBD1 for D (6 bases). Germline V lookup: CDR1 SGHNT, CDR2 YYREEE (reference sequence). Trimming removed 1 base at V and 3 bases at J, with 9 bases between. The CDR3 is 14 residues long. CDR3 residues: CASSLSTGTDTQYF. As DNA, the CDR3 is TGTGCCAGCAGCTTGTCTACAGGGACAGATACGCAGTATTTT.

The chain couples TRBV7-8 to TRBJ1-1; the match to TRBD1 covers 8 bases. This CDR3 region has 15 residues. V shed 5 bases and J 4 bases; nucleotides not matched to a gene: 9. Germline V gives CDR1 SGHVS, CDR2 FQNEAQ. For the CDR3, the DNA is TGTGCCAGCAGCACTCCGACAGGGGAGGTCACTGAAGCTTTCTTT. This codes for CASSTPTGEVTEAFF.

The chain employs TRBV5-5 and TRBJ1-6; a possible D gene is TRBD1 (6 bases). Trimming left V 3 bases short and J 7 bases short, with 20 bases between. CDR1 and CDR2 (germline): SGHKS, YYEKEE (reference sequence). The CDR3 has 17 amino acids. The CDR3 DNA is TGTGCCAGCAGCTCTACAATAATAACAGGGTGGAATTCACCCCTCCACTTT. Translation: CASSSTIITGWNSPLHF.

This chain uses TRBV13 with TRBJ1-1; D call uncertain. Germline lookup yields CDR1 PRHDT and CDR2 FYEKMQ (reference sequence). The length of the CDR3 is 15 residues. V was pared by 5 bases and J by 1 base, with 14 bases between. CDR3 loop: CASSAPREGNTEAFF. CDR3 bases: TGTGCCAGCAGCGCCCCGAGGGAAGGGAACACTGAAGCTTTCTTT.

The chain is built from TRBV5-8 and TRBJ2-5; 7 nucleotides match TRBD2. CDR1 is SGHTS, CDR2 YDEGEE, per germline. With V trimmed by 1 base and J by 9 bases, 3 bases remained unmatched. The CDR3 loop spans 12 amino acids. CDR3 DNA sequence: TGTGCCAGCAGCTTGACCCGGGGGGCCCAGTACTTC. Amino acids: CASSLTRGAQYF. Complete variable domain (other parts from reference TRBV5-8 and TRBJ2-5): EAGVTQSPTHLIKTRGQQATLRCSPISGHTSVYWYQQALGLGLQFLLWYDEGEERNRGNFPPRFSGRQFPNYSSELNVNALELEDSALYLCASSLTRGAQYFGPGTRLLVL.

This clone was recorded a few times. Different DNA sequences within this sample yield the same CDR3. The chain links TRBV6-7 to TRBJ2-3; TRBD2 matches 12 bases. TRBV6-7 is an ORF, and what it does is uncertain. The CDR3 extends over 20 amino acids. V gave up 5 bases and J gave up 4 bases; unmatched junction bases: 19. CDR3 region: CASSGGGSSGRAGWADTQYF. Written as DNA, the CDR3 is TGTGCCAGCAGTGGGGGGGGATCTAGCGGGAGGGCCGGCTGGGCAGATACGCAGTATTTT.

The chain recombines TRBV6-1 with TRBJ2-5, with 14 bases matching TRBD2. Germline V gene data show CDR1 as MNHNS and CDR2 as SASEGT. Losses at the gene ends were 1 base for V and 5 bases for J; bases not matched to a gene: 9. The CDR3 is 18 residues long. The CDR3 protein is CASSEVGTSGSGGETQYF. For the CDR3, the DNA is TGTGCCAGCAGTGAAGTAGGGACTAGCGGGAGTGGTGGGGAGACCCAGTACTTC.

The chain has TRBV6-6 and TRBJ2-2, with 13 bases that match TRBD2. This CDR3 has 15 residues. Trimming cost V 10 bases and J 6 bases; bases outside gene matches: 8. In germline, CDR1 is MNHNY, CDR2 SVGAGI (reference sequence). CDR3 protein: CAIMGTSGKSGELFF. The CDR3 bases are TGTGCCATCATGGGGACTAGCGGGAAATCCGGGGAGCTGTTTTTT.